This TCR beta chain derives from a study of blood T cell repertoires in COVID-19. The repertoire was sequenced with immunoSEQ multiplex PCR; TCRdb's copy has only in-frame clones and lacks some. The data hold around 27,000 clones, with around 83% observed a single time. The CDR3 spans 13 residues. The V gene's germline CDR1 is LGHNA and CDR2 YNFKEQ. The V end was cut by 0 bases, the J end by 6 bases, with 8 bases between. The rearrangement joins TRBV4-2 to TRBJ2-5; D unclear. Specimen: peripheral blood. This TCR was sampled from a man aged 65 to 79 with active COVID-19. In DNA, the CDR3 is TGTGCCAGCAGCCAAGACAGCGCCAAGACCCAGTACTTC. Protein: CASSQDSAKTQYF.